These 18 T cell receptor beta chains came from one sample sequenced in a study of CD8 T cells in ankylosing spondylitis. TCRdb fed the 5' RACE reads into MiXCR, producing one record per CDR3 protein. Among more than 30,000 distinct CDR3 sequences listed, approximately 11% were seen once. The source material was synovial fluid, either unsorted or a sorted T cell fraction (not recorded which). The receptors stem from a male donor with ankylosing spondylitis.

This clonotype was counted a few times. The chain uses TRBV19 and TRBJ2-2; the D call may be TRBD1 or TRBD2 (5 bases each). V gave up 3 bases and J gave up 4 bases, with 12 bases separating them. The V gene's germline CDR1 is LNHDA and CDR2 SQIVND (reference sequence). The CDR3 is 15 residues long. Here the CDR3 reads CASSMNNGATGELFF. The CDR3 DNA reads as TGTGCCAGTAGTATGAATAACGGGGCCACCGGGGAGCTGTTTTTT.

The chain recombines TRBV28 with TRBJ2-1; D is uncertain. Germline V gives CDR1 MDHEN, CDR2 SYDVKM. The CDR3 is 14 residues long. The V end was cut by 5 bases, the J end by 4 bases, with 12 bases between. The CDR3 region has the DNA TGTGCCAGCAGTCTTATGCCCATTTACAATGAGCAGTTCTTC. Protein: CASSLMPIYNEQFF. The full variable domain, rest sourced from reference TRBV28 and TRBJ2-1, is DVKVTQSSRYLVKRTGEKVFLECVQDMDHENMFWYRQDPGLGLRLIYFSYDVKMKEKGDIPEGYSVSREKKERFSLILESASTNQTSMYLCASSLMPIYNEQFFGPGTRLTVL.

This clonotype has more than one count but fewer than ten. V and J are TRBV19 and TRBJ2-2; D gene ambiguous. This CDR3 is 16 amino acids long. Trimming took off 5 bases at V and 6 bases at J, with 19 bases between the two ends. Germline V CDR1 and CDR2: LNHDA, SQIVND (reference sequence). For the CDR3, the DNA is TGTGCCAGTAGTCGCCTGGGGATTACGGTCGCCGGGGAGCTGTTTTTT. It translates to CASSRLGITVAGELFF. The variable domain in full, with the rest retrieved from reference TRBV19 and TRBJ2-2, is DGGITQSPKYLFRKEGQNVTLSCEQNLNHDAMYWYRQDPGQGLRLIYYSQIVNDFQKGDIAEGYSVSREKKESFPLTVTSAQKNPTAFYLCASSRLGITVAGELFFGEGSRLTVL.

V gene TRBV5-1 combines with J gene TRBJ2-7; weak D call: TRBD1 (6 bases). Trimming left V 4 bases short and J 2 bases short, with 13 bases between. This CDR3 has 14 amino acids. Germline V lookup: CDR1 SGHRS, CDR2 YFSETQ. CDR3 residues: CASSADRRAYEQYF. The CDR3, as DNA: TGCGCCAGCAGCGCAGACAGGAGAGCCTACGAGCAGTACTTC.

In its sample, this clonotype was seen a few times. The rearrangement joins TRBV6-1 to TRBJ2-3; D gene ambiguous. V lost 11 bases and J 1 base, leaving 19 bases between the germline ends. Per germline, CDR1 MNHNS and CDR2 SASEGT. The CDR3 loop spans 15 amino acids. The CDR3 spells CAGQLKVQGTDTQYF. The CDR3 coding sequence is TGTGCCGGCCAGTTGAAGGTTCAAGGCACAGATACGCAGTATTTT.

This clonotype was picked up a small number of times. The J gene is TRBJ2-2, the V gene TRBV11-1, with 8 bases that match TRBD2. The junction had 16 bases not matched to a gene; V was cut back by 0 bases and J by 7 bases. The CDR3 is made up of 19 amino acids. Germline-derived CDR1 and CDR2 are SGHAT and FQDESV (reference sequence). The CDR3 coding sequence is TGTGCCAGCAGCTTAGCTGCTAGCGGGCTTCACGGCAACCGCGGGGAGCTGTTTTTT. This codes for CASSLAASGLHGNRGELFF.

This clonotype was seen a few times. The chain has TRBV7-6 and TRBJ2-3; 9 positions match TRBD2. Trimming at V came to 2 bases and at J to 4 bases, leaving 4 bases not matched to a gene. Germline V gives CDR1 SGHVS, CDR2 FNYEAQ. The CDR3 has 15 residues. The CDR3 reads CASSLWGTSSDTQYF. CDR3 coding DNA: TGTGCCAGCAGCTTATGGGGGACTAGCTCAGATACGCAGTATTTT.

This clonotype was seen many times. CDR3 region: CATTGLAETKNIQYF. CDR3 bases: TGTGCCACCACCGGACTAGCGGAAACCAAAAACATTCAGTACTTC. This chain joins TRBV15 and TRBJ2-4, with 10 bases aligning to TRBD2. CDR3 length: 15 amino acids. After removal of 7 bases from V and 2 bases from J, the junction contained 5 bases not matched to a gene. Germline CDR1 LNHNV, CDR2 YYDKDF (reference sequence).

This chain connects TRBV28 to TRBJ2-7; possible D gene TRBD2, 5 bases. From germline, CDR1 is MDHEN and CDR2 SYDVKM. Trimming stripped 6 bases from V and 5 bases from J, with 14 bases between. The length of the CDR3 is 13 residues. CDR3 DNA: TGTGCCAGCAGCCCTTCAGCGGTCCACGAGCAGTACTTC. Translating gives CASSPSAVHEQYF.

In DNA, the CDR3 is TGTGCCAGCAGCTTGGATTCCCGGATAGCCAAAAACATTCAGTACTTC. Its translation: CASSLDSRIAKNIQYF. The V call is TRBV5-5, the J call TRBJ2-4; D unclear. The CDR3 is made up of 16 amino acids. Trimming pared 0 bases from V and 0 bases from J, leaving 10 bases between. Germline V gene sequence: CDR1 SGHKS, CDR2 YYEKEE (reference sequence).

As to this clonotype: A much larger clone differs from this one at a single base, so this may be a read error. V and J are TRBV28 and TRBJ2-7; D is perhaps TRBD2 (5 bases). Germline V gene sequence: CDR1 MDHEN, CDR2 SYDVKM. The ends were cut back, 3 bases at V and 5 bases at J, with 8 bases in the middle. The CDR3 length is 12 residues. The CDR3 sequence: CASSFRGHEQYF. In nucleotides, the CDR3 is TGTGCCAGCAGTTTCCGAGGGCACGAGCAGTACTTC.

This clonotype was counted at least ten times. This chain joins TRBV7-6 and TRBJ2-3; no clear D gene. The germline CDR1 and CDR2 sequences are SGHVS and FNYEAQ. CDR3 length equals 16 residues. V lost 0 bases, J lost 2 bases, and 12 bases lay in between. The CDR3 DNA follows: TGTGCCAGCAGCTTAGCGGCAGAATCTCCCACAGATACGCAGTATTTT. Translating it yields CASSLAAESPTDTQYF.

This clonotype was counted at least ten times. The V and J genes are TRBV4-3 and TRBJ2-7; D possibly corresponds to TRBD2 (5 bases). This CDR3 region has 14 residues. The V gene's germline CDR1 is LGHNA and CDR2 YSLEER. The V end lost 0 bases, the J end lost 7 bases, and 13 bases lay between the germline ends. The CDR3 DNA reads TGCGCCAGCAGCCAAGACTCCTACCCGGGGGAGCAGTACTTC. Amino acid sequence: CASSQDSYPGEQYF.

The chain is built from TRBV15 and TRBJ1-1; D unresolved. The CDR3 runs to 15 residues. Trimming took off 3 bases at V and 3 bases at J, with 14 bases between the two ends. The V gene's germline CDR1 is LNHNV and CDR2 YYDKDF (reference sequence). DNA for the CDR3: TGTGCCACCAGCAGGGGAGGGAGTCCGGACACTGAAGCTTTCTTT. This gives the protein CATSRGGSPDTEAFF.

In its sample, this clonotype was seen many times. This chain links TRBV24-1 with TRBJ2-1; 7 bases map to TRBD2. Germline V gene lookup returns CDR1 KGHDR and CDR2 SFDVKD. This CDR3 has 16 amino acids. J lost 6 bases, V lost 4 bases, and 11 bases had no gene match. As DNA, the CDR3 is TGTGCCACCAGTGACCCCGGACTAGGCCCCCCCAATGAGCAGTTCTTC. Translated, it gives CATSDPGLGPPNEQFF.

The chain joins TRBV14 to TRBJ2-5; no firm D call. V shed 4 bases and J shed 2 bases, with 8 bases lying between them. The CDR3 has 13 residues. In germline, CDR1 is SGHDN, CDR2 FVKESK. CDR3 coding DNA: TGTGCCAGCAGCCGGCCAGGTCAAGAGACCCAGTACTTC. The encoded protein is CASSRPGQETQYF.

Only a few counts were recorded for this clonotype. This rearrangement joins TRBV3-1 to TRBJ2-6; D may match TRBD1 or TRBD2 (6 bases each). Trimming took 4 bases from V and 1 from J, leaving 8 bases between them. This CDR3 comprises 15 residues. Germline assignment: CDR1 LGHDT and CDR2 YNNKEL (reference sequence). CDR3 coding DNA: TGTGCCAGCAGCCGCGGGACATCTGGGGCCAACGTCCTGACTTTC. Translating it yields CASSRGTSGANVLTF.

V is TRBV20-1 and J is TRBJ2-1; a weak D match, TRBD2 (6 bases). Deletions cut 2 bases from V and 8 bases from J, with 19 bases between. The CDR3 totals 15 residues. Per the germline V gene, CDR1 is DFQATT and CDR2 is SNEGSKA (reference sequence). In nucleotides, the CDR3 is TGCAGTGCTAGACCCTTGCGGGGATCCTTCGATGAGCAGTTCTTC. It encodes CSARPLRGSFDEQFF.